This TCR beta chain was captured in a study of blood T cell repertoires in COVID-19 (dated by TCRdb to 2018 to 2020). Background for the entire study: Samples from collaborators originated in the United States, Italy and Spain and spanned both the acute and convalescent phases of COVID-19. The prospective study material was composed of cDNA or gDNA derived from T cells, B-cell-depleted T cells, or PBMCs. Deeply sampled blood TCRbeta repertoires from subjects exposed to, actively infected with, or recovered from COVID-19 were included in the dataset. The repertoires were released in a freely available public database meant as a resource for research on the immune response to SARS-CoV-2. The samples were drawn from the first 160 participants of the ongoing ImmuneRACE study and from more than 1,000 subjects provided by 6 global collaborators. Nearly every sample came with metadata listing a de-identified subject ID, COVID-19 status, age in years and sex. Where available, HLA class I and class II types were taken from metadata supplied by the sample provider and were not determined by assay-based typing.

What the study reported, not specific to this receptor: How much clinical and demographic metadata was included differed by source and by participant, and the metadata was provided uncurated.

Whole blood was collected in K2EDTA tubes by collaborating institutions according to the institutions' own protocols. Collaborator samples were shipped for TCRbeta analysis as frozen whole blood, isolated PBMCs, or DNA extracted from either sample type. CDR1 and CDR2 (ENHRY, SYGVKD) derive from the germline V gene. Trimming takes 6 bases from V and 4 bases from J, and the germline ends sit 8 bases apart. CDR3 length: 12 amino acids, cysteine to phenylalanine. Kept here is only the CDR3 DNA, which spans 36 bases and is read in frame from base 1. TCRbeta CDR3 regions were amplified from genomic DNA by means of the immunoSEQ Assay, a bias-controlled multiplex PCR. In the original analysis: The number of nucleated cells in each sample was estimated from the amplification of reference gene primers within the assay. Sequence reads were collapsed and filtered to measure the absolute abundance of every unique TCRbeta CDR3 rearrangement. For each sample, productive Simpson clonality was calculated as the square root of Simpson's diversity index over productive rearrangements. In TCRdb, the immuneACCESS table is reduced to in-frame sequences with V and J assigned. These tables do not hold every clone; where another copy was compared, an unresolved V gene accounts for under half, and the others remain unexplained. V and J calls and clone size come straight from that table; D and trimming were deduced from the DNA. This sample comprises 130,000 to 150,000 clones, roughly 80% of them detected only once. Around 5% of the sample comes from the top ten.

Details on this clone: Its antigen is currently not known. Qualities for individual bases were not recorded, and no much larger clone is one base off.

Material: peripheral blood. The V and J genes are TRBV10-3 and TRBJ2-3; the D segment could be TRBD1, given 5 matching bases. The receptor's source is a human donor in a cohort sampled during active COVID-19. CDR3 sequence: CAIRGAPDTQYF. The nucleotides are TGTGCCATCAGAGGGGCGCCAGATACGCAGTATTTT.